Following are 25 T cell receptor beta chains from one sample sequenced in a study of T-cell reconstitution after alpha-beta-depleted transplantation in children. TCRbeta library preparation incorporated unique molecular identifiers. In TCRdb, the PCR reads were re-called with MiXCR into one record per CDR3 protein. The profile shows about 440,000 distinct CDR3 sequences, 43% of them singletons. Material: PBMCs, obtained before TCRalphabeta/CD19-depleted stem cell transplant. Every receptor here comes from a girl aged 2 to 9 with aplastic anemia, due to receive a stem cell transplant.

This clonotype was seen a few times. The chain uses TRBV20-1 and TRBJ2-7, with 8 bases that match TRBD1. The CDR3 is 16 amino acids. CDR1 DFQATT and CDR2 SNEGSKA come from the germline V gene (reference sequence). The V and J ends lost 7 bases and 2 bases, in that order; junction bases with no gene match: 16. The CDR3 region has the DNA TGCAGTGTTAACTCGCCTGACAGGGGAAGTCCCTACGAGCAGTACTTC. Translating it yields CSVNSPDRGSPYEQYF.

At least ten counts were recorded for this clonotype. The chain has TRBV2 and TRBJ2-3; the D gene is possibly TRBD1 (5 bases). The CDR3 runs to 14 residues. V was clipped by 5 bases and J by 5 bases, with 14 bases between them. Germline CDR1 reads SNHLY; CDR2 reads FYNNEI. The CDR3 DNA follows: TGTGCCAGCAGTCCTAGGGGCATCAAAGATACGCAGTATTTT. It codes for CASSPRGIKDTQYF. Full variable domain (rest looked up from reference TRBV2 and TRBJ2-3): EPEVTQTPSHQVTQMGQEVILRCVPISNHLYFYWYRQILGQKVEFLVSFYNNEISEKSEIFDDQFSVERPDGSNFTLKIRSTKLEDSAMYFCASSPRGIKDTQYFGPGTRLTVL.

The chain uses TRBV28 and TRBJ2-6, with 7 bases lining up with TRBD1. Germline V gene sequence: CDR1 MDHEN, CDR2 SYDVKM. This CDR3 comprises 17 residues. Unmatched junction bases numbered 9, after V lost 5 bases and J lost 2 bases. Here the CDR3 DNA reads TGTGCCAGCAGTCTACCGGGACAGCGGCCTGGGGCCAACGTCCTGACTTTC. It codes for CASSLPGQRPGANVLTF.

The CDR3 DNA sequence: TGCGCCAGCAGAAACGGGGGCAGGGCTAGCACAGATACGCAGTATTTT. Its translation is CASRNGGRASTDTQYF. This chain uses TRBV5-1 with TRBJ2-3; D tentatively fits TRBD1 or TRBD2 (6 bases each). Trimming stripped 5 bases from V and 0 bases from J, with 16 bases between. CDR3 length equals 16 residues. The germline V gene has CDR1 SGHRS and CDR2 YFSETQ.

This clonotype was observed many times. The chain is built from TRBV12-3 or TRBV12-4 and TRBJ2-7; D is tentatively TRBD1 or TRBD2 (5 bases each). The CDR3 is 14 amino acids. V dropped 7 bases and J dropped 7 bases, with 20 bases sitting between them. CDR3 in DNA: TGTGCCAGCACCATAGGGGACCTCTCGGGAGAGCAGTACTTC. This codes for CASTIGDLSGEQYF.

The chain joins TRBV6-5 to TRBJ1-1; D is unclear. The CDR3 length is 12 residues. Germline CDR1 is MNHEY and CDR2 is SVGAGI. Trimming shortened V by 6 bases and J by 10 bases, and 15 bases separated the two germline ends. The CDR3 region is CASSSSQTVAFF. CDR3 nucleotides: TGTGCCAGCAGCTCCTCACAGACGGTAGCTTTCTTT.

There are a few counts of this clonotype. The CDR3 DNA follows: TGTGCCAGCAGCAACCGGGACAGGGGGAGGTACACTGAAGCTTTCTTT. Protein product: CASSNRDRGRYTEAFF. The V and J genes are TRBV11-3 and TRBJ1-1; 11 positions agree with TRBD1. CDR1 is SGHNT, CDR2 YENEEA, per germline. After removal of 5 bases from V and 3 bases from J, the junction contained 8 bases not matched to a gene. This CDR3 has 16 residues.

The gene calls are TRBV7-9 and TRBJ2-3; D ambiguous. The CDR3 loop spans 16 amino acids. CDR1 is SEHNR and CDR2 is FQNEAQ in the germline V gene (reference sequence). Trimming cost V 2 bases and J 5 bases, with 17 bases left between them. In DNA, the CDR3 is TGTGCCAGCAGCTTATCCCCAGACACGTGGGGAGATACGCAGTATTTT. It encodes CASSLSPDTWGDTQYF.

This chain uses TRBV7-2 with TRBJ2-1, with 7 bases identical to TRBD2. Germline V gives CDR1 SGHTA, CDR2 FQGNSA. This CDR3 contains 14 residues. The V and J ends lost 2 bases and 7 bases, in that order; junction bases with no gene match: 5. The CDR3 sequence: CASSLLLADNEQFF. CDR3 sequence (DNA): TGTGCCAGCAGCTTACTCCTAGCGGATAATGAGCAGTTCTTC.

This clonotype occurred a few times. This chain links TRBV20-1 with TRBJ1-1; D gene ambiguous. V shed 0 bases and J shed 0 bases, with 8 bases lying between them. The CDR3 spans 14 residues. Per the germline V gene, CDR1 is DFQATT and CDR2 is SNEGSKA (reference sequence). The CDR3 spells CSARDPGMNTEAFF. CDR3 bases: TGCAGTGCTAGAGATCCGGGGATGAACACTGAAGCTTTCTTT.

In this sample, this clonotype turned up many times. This rearrangement joins TRBV9 to TRBJ2-2; D is ambiguous. V was clipped by 0 bases and J by 4 bases, with 10 bases between them. CDR1 and CDR2 (germline): SGDLS, YYNGEE. The length of the CDR3 is 15 residues. In DNA form, the CDR3 reads TGTGCCAGCAGCGTAGGAGGCGCACGCACCGGGGAGCTGTTTTTT. Encoded protein: CASSVGGARTGELFF.

This chain links TRBV7-2 with TRBJ1-5; no firm D call. The V gene lost 1 base and the J gene lost 6 bases, with 7 bases spanning the gap. In germline, CDR1 is SGHTA, CDR2 FQGNSA. The CDR3 consists of 13 residues. The CDR3 nucleotides are TGTGCCAGCAGCTTAGAGAGCGGTCAGCCCCAGCATTTT. Its protein product is CASSLESGQPQHF.

This clonotype was recorded at least ten times. This sequence joins TRBV5-1 and TRBJ2-1, with 13 bases matching TRBD2. V lost 1 base to trimming and J lost 1 base; unmatched junction nucleotides: 11. This CDR3 spans 20 amino acids. The germline V gene encodes CDR1 SGHRS and CDR2 YFSETQ. This chain's CDR3 is CASSLRGTSGIGGSYNEQFF. In DNA form, the CDR3 reads TGCGCCAGCAGCTTGAGGGGGACTAGCGGGATCGGTGGGTCCTACAATGAGCAGTTCTTC.

The genes are TRBV27 and TRBJ2-1; TRBD2 matches at 13 bases. The V gene's germline CDR1 is MNHEY and CDR2 SMNVEV (reference sequence). The CDR3 extends over 14 amino acids. V gave up 8 bases and J gave up 7 bases; unmatched junction bases: 5. The CDR3 sequence is CASLGLAGRNEQFF. The CDR3 DNA is TGTGCCAGCTTGGGACTAGCGGGGCGGAATGAGCAGTTCTTC.

Regarding this clonotype: This may be a read error, as it is one base from a much larger clone. The chain couples TRBV24-1 to TRBJ1-1, with a tentative D call TRBD1 (5 bases). The V end lost 12 bases, the J end lost 8 bases, and 21 bases lay between the germline ends. Germline values: CDR1 KGHDR, CDR2 SFDVKD. CDR3 length: 13 amino acids. The chain's CDR3 is CASYGTPRFEAFF. The CDR3 DNA sequence: TGTGCCTCCTACGGGACGCCGAGATTCGAAGCTTTCTTT.

CDR3 nucleotide sequence: TGTGCCAGCAGTGAACCAGACACCGCAAATACGCAGTATTTT. Protein: CASSEPDTANTQYF. The chain combines TRBV6-1 with TRBJ2-3; the D is unclear. Trimming left V 2 bases short and J 7 bases short, with 13 bases between. Germline CDR1 is MNHNS and CDR2 is SASEGT. This CDR3 has 14 amino acids.

The rearrangement uses TRBV29-1 and TRBJ2-7; D is unclear. CDR3 size: 11 residues. The germline V and J ends were trimmed by 5 bases and 1 base, with 6 bases remaining between them. CDR1 and CDR2 from the germline V gene are SQVTM and ANQGSEA. The CDR3 DNA sequence: TGCAGCGTTAAGGTGTCCTACGAGCAGTACTTC. This translates into CSVKVSYEQYF.

This chain connects TRBV24-1 to TRBJ2-1; 10 bases are shared with TRBD2. With V trimmed by 5 bases and J by 9 bases, 9 bases remained unmatched. CDR3 length: 15 amino acids. Looked up from germline, CDR1 is KGHDR and CDR2 is SFDVKD. The DNA for the CDR3 is TGTGCCACCAGTGGAGGGGTAAGCGGGAGGGGTGAGCAGTTCTTC. It yields the protein CATSGGVSGRGEQFF.

The chain combines TRBV4-1 with TRBJ2-5; possibly TRBD2 for D (6 bases). Trimming stripped 3 bases from V and 1 base from J, with 21 bases between. Germline V lookup: CDR1 MGHRA, CDR2 YSYEKL. The CDR3 covers 18 residues. DNA of the CDR3: TGCGCCAGCAGCCAGGGTTCTCGGTTAGCGGAGTTCCAAGAGACCCAGTACTTC. It translates to CASSQGSRLAEFQETQYF.

The CDR3 loop reads CAWSLGTGANVLTF. CDR3 nucleotides: TGTGCCTGGAGTTTAGGTACTGGGGCCAACGTCCTGACTTTC. The chain carries TRBV30 and TRBJ2-6; no firm D call. Germline V gene sequence: CDR1 GTSNPN, CDR2 SVGIG (reference sequence). The length of the CDR3 is 14 residues. Trimming removed 2 bases at V and 2 bases at J, with 7 bases between.

This sequence joins TRBV20-1 and TRBJ2-5; a possible D gene is TRBD2 (5 bases). Trimming pared 5 bases from V and 5 bases from J, leaving 15 bases between. CDR3 length: 13 residues. Germline V gene sequence: CDR1 DFQATT, CDR2 SNEGSKA (reference sequence). The CDR3 DNA reads TGCAGTGCTGAACTAGTTCCTTCGGAGACCCAGTACTTC. Translated, it gives CSAELVPSETQYF.

The table lists this clonotype with many counts. The V call is TRBV7-9, the J call TRBJ2-1; TRBD2 agrees at 7 bases. With V trimmed by 2 bases and J by 5 bases, 6 bases remained unmatched. Germline V gene data show CDR1 as SEHNR and CDR2 as FQNEAQ (reference sequence). This CDR3 is 15 amino acids long. CDR3: CASSLSSGFHNEQFF. The CDR3 coding sequence is TGTGCCAGCAGCTTAAGTAGCGGGTTCCACAATGAGCAGTTCTTC. The full variable domain, in which reference TRBV7-9 and TRBJ2-1 provide the parts outside the CDR3, is DTGVSQNPRHKITKRGQNVTFRCDPISEHNRLYWYRQTLGQGPEFLTYFQNEAQLEKSRLLSDRFSAERPKGSFSTLEIQRTEQGDSAMYLCASSLSSGFHNEQFFGPGTRLTVL.

This clonotype was seen many times. The chain combines TRBV7-7 with TRBJ2-5; D may correspond to TRBD1 or TRBD2 (5 bases each). Germline V gene lookup returns CDR1 SSHAT and CDR2 FNYEAQ (reference sequence). The CDR3 contains 14 residues. With 0 bases removed from V and 5 bases from J, the gap between germline ends came to 10 bases. CDR3 sequence reads: CASSLAPGTETQYF. CDR3 coding DNA: TGTGCCAGCAGCTTAGCGCCAGGGACGGAGACCCAGTACTTC.

This clonotype was observed a handful of times. The chain uses TRBV20-1 and TRBJ1-4, with D maybe TRBD1 (6 bases). V was pared by 6 bases and J by 0 bases, with 8 bases between. CDR3 size: 13 residues. Germline V gene sequence: CDR1 DFQATT, CDR2 SNEGSKA (reference sequence). CDR3 sequence reads: CSATGPTNEKLFF. DNA for the CDR3: TGCAGTGCCACAGGGCCAACTAATGAAAAACTGTTTTTT.

This clonotype came up a few times. V usage is TRBV10-3 and J usage is TRBJ1-1, with a possible D match to TRBD1 (6 bases). Trimming removed 1 base at V and 0 bases at J, with 15 bases between. This CDR3 region has 17 residues. Germline V CDR1 and CDR2: ENHRY, SYGVKD. The CDR3 region has the DNA TGTGCCATCAGTGAGTGGGGAGTTGGGGACATGAACACTGAAGCTTTCTTT. Encoded protein: CAISEWGVGDMNTEAFF.